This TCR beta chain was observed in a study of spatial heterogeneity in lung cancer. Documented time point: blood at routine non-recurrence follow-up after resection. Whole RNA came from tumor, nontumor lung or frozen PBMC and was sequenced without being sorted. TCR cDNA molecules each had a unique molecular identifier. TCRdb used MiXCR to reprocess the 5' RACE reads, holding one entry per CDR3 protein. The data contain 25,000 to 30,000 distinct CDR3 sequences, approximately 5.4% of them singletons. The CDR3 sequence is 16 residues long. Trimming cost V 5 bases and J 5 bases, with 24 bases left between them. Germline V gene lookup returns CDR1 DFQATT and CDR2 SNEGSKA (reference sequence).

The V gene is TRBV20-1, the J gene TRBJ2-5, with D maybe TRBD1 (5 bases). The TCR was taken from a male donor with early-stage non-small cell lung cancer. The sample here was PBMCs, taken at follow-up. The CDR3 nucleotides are TGCAGTGCTCCTATGGGGCCCAACATCCGAAGGGAGACCCAGTACTTC. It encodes CSAPMGPNIRRETQYF.